The sequence of this TCR beta chain was determined in a study of beta chain features in type 1 diabetes. Findings of the study overall: The question of HLA type influencing TCRB rearrangement was one that remained unresolved here. TCRB CDR3s from Type 1 diabetes patients were moderately but significantly shorter in all four CD4+ subsets.

As regards this clone: Its antigen is not identified.

The entirety of the isolated RNA underwent reverse transcription, so expressed TCRB transcripts were sequenced. Produced via immunoSEQ multiplex PCR; TCRdb's table is partial and in-frame only. The sample holds over 300,000 clones; 9.3% are singletons and the top ten take roughly 1%. Sequencing was performed on central memory CD4+ T cells from blood. This TCR was recovered from a young man with type 1 diabetes.

DNA for the CDR3: TGTGCCAGCACAACAACAGATAACTATGGCTACACCTTC. It codes for CASTTTDNYGYTF. This chain joins TRBV5-4 and TRBJ1-2, with D hard to call. Trimming took 6 bases from V and 1 from J, leaving 10 bases between them. This CDR3 is built from 13 residues. The V gene's germline CDR1 is SGHNT and CDR2 YYREEE (reference sequence).